The rows below give T cell receptor beta chains drawn from one sample of a study of cytomegalovirus exposure and HLA in healthy donors. Some clones are missing from TCRdb's copy, which holds only in-frame ones; the method was immunoSEQ multiplex PCR. The table lists roughly 100,000 clones, approximately 80% of them singletons. Specimen: PBMCs. These receptors came from a human donor in good health. Each CDR3 is given with its conserved first and last residue.

v_call	j_call	cdr3_aa
TRBV6-1	TRBJ1-1	CASSSRTGSNTEAFF
TRBV2	TRBJ1-2	CASQGFPGYGYTF
TRBV27	TRBJ2-1	CASGPSGGSYNEQFF
TRBV5-8	TRBJ2-2	CAGRMGQANTGELFF
TRBV2	TRBJ1-2	CASRLGQGPNYGYTF
TRBV5-8	TRBJ1-1	CASGGLNMNTEAFF
TRBV4-1	TRBJ2-7	CASSQEVTSDSYEQYF
TRBV6-5	TRBJ2-7	CASSSGTSYEQYF
TRBV9	TRBJ2-2	CASSVVSGELFF
TRBV29-1	TRBJ2-1	CSVGRYDEQFF
TRBV28	TRBJ2-5	CASSLGLAGGPETQYF
TRBV19	TRBJ2-2	CATKDRGNTGELFF
TRBV28	TRBJ2-7	CASSSGVYEQYF
TRBV6-6	TRBJ1-4	CASSYGQVSTNEKLFF
TRBV28	TRBJ2-7	CASSSIEQYF
TRBV6-1	TRBJ1-2	CASSEGQTPWNYGYTF
TRBV11-2	TRBJ2-3	CASSSTTPGYADTQYF
TRBV7-2	TRBJ1-5	CASSPRGSNQPQHF
TRBV30	TRBJ1-5	CAWSPSMGQPQHF
TRBV7-2	TRBJ2-3	CASSLMRSTDTQYF
TRBV7-7	TRBJ2-1	CASSRKGLENEQFF
TRBV27	TRBJ1-2	CASSPATDYGYTF
TRBV28	TRBJ1-1	CASRPGTGRFTEAFF
TRBV5-4	TRBJ2-7	CASSRGLAVEEYF
TRBV7-2	TRBJ2-3	CASSLVLLSTDTQYF
TRBV2	TRBJ2-1	CASTGRRGAYNEQFF
TRBV5-6	TRBJ2-7	CASSSRTGGEQYF
TRBV5-6	TRBJ2-3	CASSLRRDRGQRAQYF
TRBV6-5	TRBJ1-4	CASSSQSRKLFF
TRBV11-2	TRBJ1-3	CASSPGQTTDTIYF
TRBV5-4	TRBJ2-3	CASSSAQVRRSDTQYF